Sequencing of this TCR beta chain was carried out in a study of molecular identifiers for immune sequencing clone quantification. CDR3 length equals 13 residues. TCRdb passed the PCR reads through MiXCR, listing each CDR3 protein once. The sample lists approximately 500,000 distinct CDR3 sequences, around 23% occurring once. On this clonotype: Relative to the germline gene, one junction end is altered; a read error may explain this.

The chain combines TRBV5-3 with TRBJ1-1; no clear D. TRBV5-3 is assigned to the ORF class and has an uncertain function. Sequenced: naive CD8+ T cells from blood, with Jurkat cell RNA spiked in. Subset defined: FACS-sorted CD8+CD4-CCR7+CD45RA+ naive T cells. This TCR was recovered from a human donor in good health. Some libraries in this study had Jurkat cell RNA spiked in. CDR3 DNA sequence: TGTGCCAGCAGCTCTTACATAAACACTGAAGCTTTCTTT. Its translation: CASSSYINTEAFF.